The 13 T cell receptor beta chains reported below all come from one sample, sequenced in a study of blood T cell repertoires in COVID-19. The table came from immunoSEQ multiplex PCR; TCRdb's copy has only in-frame clones and leaves some out. The repertoire has 110,000 or so clones, around 77% of them found once; the top ten carry 6.5% to 9%. Material for sequencing was peripheral blood. Receptors were obtained from a human donor in a cohort sampled during active COVID-19.

This chain joins TRBV3-1 (or the pseudogene TRBV3-2) and TRBJ1-2, with 12 bases matching TRBD1. CDR3 length: 14 amino acids. Germline V gives CDR1 LGHDT, CDR2 YNNKEL (reference sequence). V gave up 6 bases and J gave up 8 bases; unmatched junction bases: 7. CDR3 region: CASRGQGALRGYTF. The CDR3 DNA reads as TGTGCCAGCAGGGGACAGGGGGCACTTCGGGGCTACACCTTC.

With regard to this clone: Other nucleotide sequences in the sample specify the same CDR3. The chain has TRBV6-5 and TRBJ1-5; D gene unclear. V was cut by 0 bases and J by 2 bases, with 5 bases left in between. Per germline, CDR1 MNHEY and CDR2 SVGAGI. This CDR3 comprises 14 residues. CDR3 nucleotide sequence: TGTGCCAGCAGTTACTCCGGGGGCAATCAGCCCCAGCATTTT. Translated, it gives CASSYSGGNQPQHF.

The chain is built from TRBV23-1 and TRBJ2-4, with TRBD2 identical over 9 bases. TRBV23-1 falls under the ORF class, with uncertain function. The CDR3 runs to 17 residues. V shed 3 bases and J 2 bases; nucleotides not matched to a gene: 8. The CDR3 DNA follows: TGCGCCAGCAGTCATTTTCGAGCGGGAGGTTCCAAAAACATTCAGTACTTC. Translated, it gives CASSHFRAGGSKNIQYF.

The chain couples TRBV10-3 to TRBJ1-3; TRBD1 might be the D (5 bases). The CDR3 is made up of 13 amino acids. V was trimmed by 11 bases and J by 0 bases, leaving 11 bases between them. CDR1 is ENHRY, CDR2 SYGVKD, per germline. The CDR3, as DNA: TGTGCCGCCAGGACACACTCTGGAAACACCATATATTTT. This encodes CAARTHSGNTIYF.

The count of this clone is one. The chain combines TRBV13 with TRBJ1-1; the D gene is possibly TRBD1 (5 bases). The CDR3 is 15 residues long. CDR1 PRHDT and CDR2 FYEKMQ come from the germline V gene (reference sequence). V was trimmed by 5 bases and J by 4 bases, leaving 17 bases between them. The CDR3 is CASSGQAGQTTEAFF. The CDR3 region has the DNA TGTGCCAGCAGCGGCCAGGCAGGGCAAACCACTGAAGCTTTCTTT.

The V gene is TRBV21-1, the J gene TRBJ1-2; no check of the table's D call, TRBD1, against the DNA was made. TRBV21-1 is an annotated pseudogene. The CDR3 consists of 15 residues. The CDR3 protein is CASSARTGGFYGYTF. The CDR3 region has the DNA TGTGCCAGCAGCGCACGGACAGGGGGCTTCTATGGCTACACCTTC.

The chain links TRBV4-1 to TRBJ1-5, with D unresolved. V was clipped by 1 base and J by 3 bases, with 10 bases between them. The CDR3 runs 15 residues. Per the germline V gene, CDR1 is MGHRA and CDR2 is YSYEKL. The CDR3 sequence: CASSQGPGINQPQHF. The CDR3 DNA reads as TGCGCCAGCAGCCAAGGTCCCGGGATCAATCAGCCCCAGCATTTT.

The chain joins TRBV7-6 to TRBJ2-7; D might be TRBD1 (6 bases). V was pared by 0 bases and J by 8 bases, with 11 bases between. The CDR3 has 13 amino acids. Looked up from germline, CDR1 is SGHVS and CDR2 is FNYEAQ. CDR3 region: CASSLALGGQQYF. The CDR3 nucleotides read TGTGCCAGCAGCTTAGCCCTAGGGGGACAGCAGTACTTC.

The rearrangement joins TRBV28 to TRBJ1-4; weak D call: TRBD1 (6 bases). V gave up 6 bases and J gave up 8 bases, with 16 bases separating them. There are 14 residues in the CDR3. Germline lookup yields CDR1 MDHEN and CDR2 SYDVKM. The DNA of the CDR3 is TGTGCCAGCAGCCAGCCCCCGAGGGGGGAAAAACTGTTTTTT. It translates to CASSQPPRGEKLFF.

The rearrangement uses TRBV7-5 and TRBJ2-7; the table's TRBD1 call for D was not verified on the DNA. TRBV7-5 is assigned pseudogene status. The CDR3 covers 15 residues. CDR3 DNA sequence: TGTGCCAGAAGCCCAGTCCGGACAGGAACCTACGAGCAGTACTTC. This gives the protein CARSPVRTGTYEQYF.

This clone was detected only once. This sequence joins TRBV7-6 and TRBJ2-3; 16 positions match TRBD2. V shed 5 bases and J 0 bases; nucleotides not matched to a gene: 8. The CDR3 length is 19 residues. Germline values: CDR1 SGHVS, CDR2 FNYEAQ. Here the CDR3 DNA reads TGTGCCAGCAGCCCCTCGGGACTAGCGGGGGGGTTTAGCACAGATACGCAGTATTTT. This codes for CASSPSGLAGGFSTDTQYF.

This chain links TRBV10-2 with TRBJ2-1, with D perhaps TRBD2 (6 bases). Germline V CDR1 and CDR2: WSHSY, SAAADI. The CDR3 runs to 14 residues. V was clipped by 7 bases and J by 8 bases, with 18 bases between them. CDR3 sequence reads: CASKVRDSAHEQFF. In nucleotides, the CDR3 is TGCGCCAGCAAGGTGAGGGACTCTGCACATGAGCAGTTCTTC.

The chain uses TRBV7-9 and TRBJ2-5, with D possibly being TRBD2 (5 bases). CDR3 length equals 14 residues. The V gene lost 1 base and the J gene lost 5 bases, with 11 bases spanning the gap. Germline CDR1 is SEHNR and CDR2 is FQNEAQ (reference sequence). The CDR3 DNA reads TGTGCCAGCAGCTTAGAGGGAGTAGCGGAGACCCAGTACTTC. It translates to CASSLEGVAETQYF.